Each of the 30 T cell receptor beta chains below was sequenced from the same sample in a study of T cells in Graves' hyperthyroidism and ophthalmopathy. RNA transcripts provided the source from which TCR beta CDR3 regions were amplified. The TCR CDR3 first-round RT-PCR relied on the HTBI primer set. TCRdb reprocessed the multiplex PCR reads with MiXCR, giving one entry per CDR3 protein. Here the sample spans approximately 640,000 distinct CDR3 sequences, around a sixth being singletons. The sample was blood. Source of these receptors: a man between 45 and 60 years old with Graves' hyperthyroidism.

This clonotype was seen ten or more times. V and J are TRBV27 and TRBJ2-3; D unclear. V was pared by 2 bases and J by 7 bases, with 4 bases between. CDR1 and CDR2 from the germline V gene are MNHEY and SMNVEV (reference sequence). This CDR3 is built from 11 residues. DNA of the CDR3: TGTGCCAGCAGTTTAGGAAATACGCAGTATTTT. Protein: CASSLGNTQYF.

Ten or more counts support this clonotype. The rearrangement joins TRBV7-2 to TRBJ1-1; D gene ambiguous. This CDR3 comprises 14 residues. Deletions cut 4 bases from V and 1 base from J, with 10 bases between. From germline, CDR1 is SGHTA and CDR2 FQGNSA. The chain's CDR3 is CASSYQAGNTEAFF. CDR3 in DNA: TGTGCCAGCAGCTACCAAGCAGGGAACACTGAAGCTTTCTTT.

This clonotype was seen many times. The chain combines TRBV12-3 or TRBV12-4 with TRBJ1-2, with 10 bases lining up with TRBD1. CDR3 length: 15 amino acids. J was trimmed by 7 bases and V by 9 bases; bases with no gene match: 14. CDR3: CASNGGQGNWAGYTF. The CDR3 DNA follows: TGTGCCAGTAATGGGGGACAGGGGAACTGGGCTGGCTACACCTTC.

This sequence joins TRBV27 and TRBJ2-2, with 7 bases identical to TRBD2. Per germline, CDR1 MNHEY and CDR2 SMNVEV (reference sequence). Germline trimming cut 4 bases from V and 3 bases from J; bases unmatched to any gene: 8. The length of the CDR3 is 16 residues. The CDR3 here is CASSSWGGGDTGELFF. DNA for the CDR3: TGTGCCAGCAGTTCTTGGGGGGGTGGAGACACCGGGGAGCTGTTTTTT.

V gene TRBV7-9 combines with J gene TRBJ2-7, with 12 bases lining up with TRBD2. This CDR3 has 17 amino acids. Trimming took 5 bases from V and 3 from J; bases not matched to a gene: 11. The germline V gene has CDR1 SEHNR and CDR2 FQNEAQ (reference sequence). CDR3 protein: CASSPGLAGSSDYEQYF. The CDR3 DNA reads TGTGCCAGCAGCCCCGGACTAGCGGGATCTTCTGACTACGAGCAGTACTTC.

This clonotype showed up just a few times. The chain has TRBV28 and TRBJ1-2; D gene uncertain. The CDR3 is made up of 13 amino acids. The V gene lost 10 bases and the J gene lost 4 bases, with 16 bases spanning the gap. Germline V gives CDR1 MDHEN, CDR2 SYDVKM. The CDR3 DNA reads as TGTGCCACCACGCCGCCGGGTAGCTATGGCTACACCTTC. It codes for CATTPPGSYGYTF.

This clonotype was observed at least ten times. The chain joins TRBV20-1 to TRBJ2-3; tentatively, D is TRBD1 or TRBD2 (7 bases each). This CDR3 has 14 residues. Germline V gene sequence: CDR1 DFQATT, CDR2 SNEGSKA (reference sequence). V lost 6 bases, J lost 6 bases, and 19 bases lay in between. CDR3 in DNA: TGCAGTGCCAGGGGGAGCGGGGCAGGGGATACGCAGTATTTT. Its translation: CSARGSGAGDTQYF.

The sample holds many counts of this clonotype. The chain couples TRBV11-2 to TRBJ1-2; the D gene is possibly TRBD1 (6 bases). CDR3 length: 15 amino acids. Germline V gives CDR1 SGHAT, CDR2 FQNNGV. The V end was cut by 5 bases, the J end by 4 bases, with 17 bases between. The CDR3 region has the DNA TGTGCCAGCAGCGCTAGGACAGCCCCTGGCTATGGCTACACCTTC. Its protein product is CASSARTAPGYGYTF. The complete variable domain, with remaining parts taken from reference TRBV11-2 and TRBJ1-2, reads EAGVAQSPRYKIIEKRQSVAFWCNPISGHATLYWYQQILGQGPKLLIQFQNNGVVDDSQLPKDRFSAERLKGVDSTLKIQPAKLEDSAVYLCASSARTAPGYGYTFGSGTRLTVV.

The table lists this clonotype with many counts. The CDR3 here is CASSGPYNEQFF. Written as DNA, the CDR3 is TGTGCCAGCAGCGGACCTTACAATGAGCAGTTCTTC. The V and J genes are TRBV12-3 or TRBV12-4 and TRBJ2-1, with no clear D. The ends were cut back, 6 bases at V and 4 bases at J, with 7 bases in the middle. The CDR3 is made up of 12 amino acids.

This chain joins TRBV7-3 and TRBJ2-1; a possible D gene is TRBD2 (6 bases). The germline V gene encodes CDR1 SGHTA and CDR2 FQGTGA. The V and J ends lost 1 base and 8 bases respectively, with 24 bases between them. The CDR3 spans 18 residues. The CDR3 DNA is TGTGCCAGCAGCTTAATCGTTACAGGCGGACCGGGAGCGGATGAGCAGTTCTTC. Protein: CASSLIVTGGPGADEQFF.

Many counts were recorded for this clonotype. This chain connects TRBV2 to TRBJ1-5; D is uncertain. Trimming took off 4 bases at V and 0 bases at J, with 4 bases between the two ends. The germline V gene has CDR1 SNHLY and CDR2 FYNNEI. CDR3 length: 13 residues. CDR3 DNA: TGTGCCAGCAGTGCCAATAGCAATCAGCCCCAGCATTTT. Encoded protein: CASSANSNQPQHF.

DNA for the CDR3: TGTGCCAGTAGCAATATGGGGGGGAGCAATCAGCCCCAGCATTTT. Residues: CASSNMGGSNQPQHF. The chain uses TRBV19 and TRBJ1-5; D might be TRBD1 (5 bases). The CDR3 loop spans 15 amino acids. In germline, CDR1 is LNHDA, CDR2 SQIVND (reference sequence). Trimming shortened V by 6 bases and J by 1 base, and 13 bases separated the two germline ends. Supplemented by reference TRBV19 and TRBJ1-5, the full variable domain reads DGGITQSPKYLFRKEGQNVTLSCEQNLNHDAMYWYRQDPGQGLRLIYYSQIVNDFQKGDIAEGYSVSREKKESFPLTVTSAQKNPTAFYLCASSNMGGSNQPQHFGDGTRLSIL.

V and J are TRBV24-1 and TRBJ2-1; D unclear. V shed 9 bases and J shed 7 bases, with 15 bases lying between them. Germline CDR1 KGHDR, CDR2 SFDVKD. The CDR3 is 13 residues long. CDR3 region: CATAHSNMNEQFF. CDR3 in DNA: TGTGCCACCGCCCACAGCAATATGAATGAGCAGTTCTTC.

In its sample, this clonotype was seen a few times. The rearrangement uses TRBV5-1 and TRBJ2-2; TRBD1 or TRBD2 may be the D gene (5 bases each). This CDR3 region has 15 residues. Germline lookup yields CDR1 SGHRS and CDR2 YFSETQ. V was pared by 4 bases and J by 4 bases, with 14 bases between. The chain's CDR3 is CASSPRGTGTGELFF. The CDR3 coding sequence is TGCGCCAGCAGCCCGAGGGGTACAGGCACCGGGGAGCTGTTTTTT.

This clonotype has ten or more counts. The chain couples TRBV28 to TRBJ2-4; the D gene is possibly TRBD1 (6 bases). There are 15 residues in the CDR3. The germline CDR1 and CDR2 sequences are MDHEN and SYDVKM. Trimming left V 7 bases short and J 2 bases short, with 15 bases between. DNA for the CDR3: TGTGCCAGCAATATAGGGGGTCTATCCAAAAACATTCAGTACTTC. Its protein product is CASNIGGLSKNIQYF. The variable domain in full, completed from reference TRBV28 and TRBJ2-4, reads DVKVTQSSRYLVKRTGEKVFLECVQDMDHENMFWYRQDPGLGLRLIYFSYDVKMKEKGDIPEGYSVSREKKERFSLILESASTNQTSMYLCASNIGGLSKNIQYFGAGTRLSVL.

This clonotype appeared many times. The chain recombines TRBV28 with TRBJ1-4; 8 nucleotides agree with TRBD1. The V and J ends lost 8 bases and 3 bases, in that order; junction bases with no gene match: 5. This CDR3 is 14 amino acids long. Germline V gene lookup returns CDR1 MDHEN and CDR2 SYDVKM. DNA of the CDR3: TGTGCCAGCTATCAGGGGGCATCTAATGAAAAACTGTTTTTT. Amino acids: CASYQGASNEKLFF.

This clonotype was observed at least ten times. The chain is built from TRBV15 and TRBJ2-3; 12 positions agree with TRBD2. This CDR3 region has 16 residues. The trim removed 1 base at V and 8 bases at J, leaving 7 bases unmatched. Germline CDR1 reads LNHNV; CDR2 reads YYDKDF (reference sequence). DNA of the CDR3: TGTGCCACCAGCAGAGGGACTAGCGGGATGACGGGTACGCAGTATTTT. It encodes CATSRGTSGMTGTQYF.

This clonotype was picked up many times. This chain connects TRBV6-2 or TRBV6-3 to TRBJ1-2; D ambiguous. Germline CDR1 MNHEY, CDR2 SVGEGT. The V end was cut by 5 bases, the J end by 3 bases, with 7 bases between. The CDR3 length is 12 residues. The DNA for the CDR3 is TGTGCCAGCAGTCCTTCAGACTATGGCTACACCTTC. Its protein product is CASSPSDYGYTF.

V usage is TRBV6-2 or TRBV6-3 and J usage is TRBJ1-1, with a tentative D call TRBD1 (6 bases). V lost 7 bases, J lost 6 bases, and 18 bases lay in between. Germline values: CDR1 MNHEY, CDR2 SVGEGT. The CDR3 runs 14 residues. CDR3 DNA: TGTGCCAGCATCCCCATAACAGGGAAAGCTGAAGCTTTCTTT. Residues: CASIPITGKAEAFF.

This clonotype was counted between two and nine times. The chain carries TRBV19 and TRBJ2-2; D gene ambiguous. Trimming pared 6 bases from V and 0 bases from J, leaving 11 bases between. The CDR3 is made up of 15 amino acids. Germline loops: CDR1 LNHDA, CDR2 SQIVND (reference sequence). The CDR3 here is CASSKTAANTGELFF. DNA of the CDR3: TGTGCCAGTAGCAAGACCGCAGCGAACACCGGGGAGCTGTTTTTT.

This chain joins TRBV11-3 and TRBJ2-1; the match to TRBD2 covers 9 bases. V was pared by 5 bases and J by 6 bases, with 11 bases of the junction left unmatched. The CDR3 has 16 amino acids. CDR1 is SGHNT, CDR2 YENEEA, per germline. The DNA for the CDR3 is TGTGCCAGCAGCCCTGAATTAGCGGGAGTTGGCAATGAGCAGTTCTTC. This gives the protein CASSPELAGVGNEQFF.

To note about this clonotype: A much larger clone differs from this one at a single base, so this may be a read error. The chain couples TRBV6-1 to TRBJ2-2; no definite D call. Germline CDR1 reads MNHNS; CDR2 reads SASEGT. CDR3 length: 17 residues. V gave up 10 bases and J gave up 1 base, with 22 bases separating them. The DNA of the CDR3 is TGTGCCATCAATCCCTCTGACCGCGCCCAGAACACCGGGGAGCTGTTTTTT. This sequence encodes CAINPSDRAQNTGELFF.

The rearrangement joins TRBV30 to TRBJ2-1; 9 positions agree with TRBD2. CDR3 length: 14 amino acids. Germline CDR1 is GTSNPN and CDR2 is SVGIG (reference sequence). V trimming: 8 bases; J trimming: 8 bases; junction bases outside the gene matches: 13. The CDR3 loop is CARGRGGRAYEQFF. The CDR3 DNA follows: TGTGCCCGGGGGAGGGGCGGGAGGGCGTATGAGCAGTTCTTC. Looking up the rest from reference TRBV30 and TRBJ2-1 gives the full variable domain: SQTIHQWPATLVQPVGSPLSLECTVEGTSNPNLYWYRQAAGRGLQLLFYSVGIGQISSEVPQNLSASRPQDRQFILSSKKLLLSDSGFYLCARGRGGRAYEQFFGPGTRLTVL.

This clonotype has at least ten counts. The chain has TRBV19 and TRBJ1-1, with D unresolved. The V gene lost 1 base and the J gene lost 1 base, with 7 bases spanning the gap. Germline V gene sequence: CDR1 LNHDA, CDR2 SQIVND (reference sequence). This CDR3 comprises 14 residues. CDR3 in DNA: TGTGCCAGTAGTATAGGTCCAGCGAACACTGAAGCTTTCTTT. Its protein is CASSIGPANTEAFF.

This clonotype has a count of ten or more. The chain links TRBV11-3 to TRBJ2-1; 11 bases match TRBD2. This CDR3 has 15 amino acids. J was trimmed by 7 bases and V by 1 base; bases with no gene match: 3. Germline-derived CDR1 and CDR2 are SGHNT and YENEEA. The CDR3 DNA is TGTGCCAGCAGCTTAGGGACTAGCGGGCCTAATGAGCAGTTCTTC. This translates into CASSLGTSGPNEQFF.

This clonotype occurred many times. This chain joins TRBV11-2 and TRBJ1-3; D unclear. From germline, CDR1 is SGHAT and CDR2 FQNNGV. V lost 5 bases and J 0 bases, leaving 14 bases between the germline ends. CDR3 size: 16 residues. The CDR3 nucleotides read TGTGCCAGCAGCCCCGTCGACCGCCGCTCTGGAAACACCATATATTTT. Its protein is CASSPVDRRSGNTIYF.

This sequence joins TRBV6-1 and TRBJ2-7; TRBD2 aligns across 8 bases. V shed 2 bases and J 1 base; nucleotides not matched to a gene: 10. Germline V gives CDR1 MNHNS, CDR2 SASEGT. The CDR3 is 17 amino acids. The CDR3 DNA reads as TGTGCCAGCAGTGAACATTTCAGGACTAGCTCTTCCTACGAGCAGTACTTC. Translated, it gives CASSEHFRTSSSYEQYF.

This clonotype occurred many times. The chain has TRBV20-1 and TRBJ2-1; 7 bases are a match to TRBD2. V shed 0 bases, J shed 6 bases, and the junction held 14 bases outside the gene matches. Germline CDR1 DFQATT, CDR2 SNEGSKA (reference sequence). The CDR3 totals 17 residues. The CDR3 loop is CSARDERAGVKRNEQFF. CDR3 DNA sequence: TGCAGTGCTAGAGATGAGAGGGCGGGAGTTAAACGCAATGAGCAGTTCTTC.

The V gene is TRBV7-9, the J gene TRBJ2-5; D possibly corresponds to TRBD2 (5 bases). CDR1 SEHNR and CDR2 FQNEAQ come from the germline V gene (reference sequence). The V end was cut by 8 bases, the J end by 5 bases, with 15 bases between. The CDR3 runs to 13 residues. The CDR3 here is CASGVWTGETQYF. Written as DNA, the CDR3 is TGTGCCAGCGGAGTGTGGACGGGGGAGACCCAGTACTTC.

This clonotype was observed many times. The rearrangement links TRBV28 to TRBJ2-7, with 9 bases lining up with TRBD2. This CDR3 spans 16 amino acids. The V and J ends lost 1 base and 0 bases, in that order; junction bases with no gene match: 4. The germline gives CDR1 MDHEN, CDR2 SYDVKM. CDR3 in amino acids: CASSLSRLAASYEQYF. DNA of the CDR3: TGTGCCAGCAGTTTATCCCGACTAGCGGCCTCCTACGAGCAGTACTTC.